This is a list of T cell receptor beta chains from one sample in a study of control samples from healthy donors and cancer patients. TCRdb keeps only in-frame clones here, not all; method: immunoSEQ multiplex PCR. The sample holds over 80,000 clones, roughly four fifths seen once. Sequencing was carried out using blood. The receptors come from a man aged 60 to 75 in good health. CDR3s include the opening cysteine and the closing phenylalanine or tryptophan. A D gene is named only where the DNA matches it firmly. Clone size is given for some rows only: seen once, a few or many times, or a class if the clone is expanded.

D,J,V,size,CDR3,DNA
.,TRBJ2-7,TRBV30,.,CAWSEGGEQYF,TGTGCCTGGAGCGAGGGGGGGGAGCAGTACTTC
TRBD1,TRBJ1-6,TRBV2,.,CASRSTGGLYNSPLHF,TGTGCCAGCAGGTCGACAGGGGGCCTTTATAATTCACCCCTCCACTTT
.,TRBJ1-2,TRBV14,.,CASSQWGFDYGYTF,TGTGCCAGCAGCCAGTGGGGGTTCGACTATGGCTACACCTTC
.,TRBJ1-1,TRBV25-1,.,CACRGGADTEAFF,TGTGCCTGCCGGGGTGGGGCTGACACTGAAGCTTTCTTT
TRBD2,TRBJ2-3,TRBV7-3,.,CASSPHGVRTSGGRTDTQYF,TGTGCCAGCAGCCCCCATGGCGTTAGGACTAGCGGGGGCCGCACAGATACGCAGTATTTT
.,TRBJ2-1,TRBV19,.,CASRVDSENYNEQFF,TGTGCCAGTAGGGTGGACAGTGAGAACTACAATGAGCAGTTCTTC
TRBD1,TRBJ2-7,TRBV5-1,.,CASSTGQGLNYEQYF,TGCGCCAGCAGCACTGGACAGGGTTTGAACTACGAGCAGTACTTC
.,TRBJ2-6,TRBV12-5,.,CASGLGSTGYGGANVLTF,TGTGCTAGTGGTTTAGGTTCGACGGGTTATGGTGGGGCCAACGTCCTGACTTTC
TRBD2,TRBJ2-1,TRBV4-1,.,CASSHATSGFYNEQFF,TGCGCCAGCAGCCATGCTACTAGCGGATTTTACAATGAGCAGTTCTTC
TRBD1,TRBJ2-1,TRBV19,.,CASTRQGNYNEQFF,TGTGCCAGTACCCGACAGGGAAACTACAATGAGCAGTTCTTC
.,TRBJ2-7,TRBV2,.,CASSRIRGTYEQYF,TGTGCCAGCAGTCGGATCCGGGGGACCTACGAGCAGTACTTC
TRBD1,TRBJ1-1,TRBV18,.,CASSAGQGNTEAFF,TGTGCCAGCTCAGCGGGACAGGGGAACACTGAAGCTTTCTTT
TRBD1,TRBJ2-7,TRBV4-2,few,CASSQVGQGSEQYF,TGTGCCAGCAGCCAAGTCGGACAGGGGAGCGAGCAGTACTTC
.,TRBJ1-6,TRBV5-1,.,CASSSGGEGSPLHF,TGCGCCAGCAGCTCTGGGGGAGAGGGCTCACCCCTCCACTTT
TRBD1,TRBJ2-7,TRBV10-3,.,CAATGGGQGAREQYF,TGTGCCGCCACCGGAGGGGGACAGGGGGCGCGGGAGCAGTACTTC
.,TRBJ1-4,TRBV11-2,once,CASQRPEATNEKLFF,TGTGCCAGCCAGCGGCCTGAGGCAACTAATGAAAAACTGTTTTTT
.,TRBJ2-2,TRBV5-1,.,CASSSRVETGELFF,TGCGCCAGCAGCTCCAGGGTAGAGACCGGGGAGCTGTTTTTT
TRBD1,TRBJ1-3,TRBV29-1,.,CSVRTGGGNTIYF,TGCAGCGTCAGGACAGGGGGAGGAAACACCATATATTTT
.,TRBJ2-7,TRBV7-8,.,CASSLSGGGLGGGEQYF,TGTGCCAGCAGCTTATCCGGCGGAGGGCTAGGGGGCGGCGAGCAGTACTTC
TRBD1,TRBJ2-7,TRBV7-3,few,CASSLARYLQGALLESYEQYF,TGTGCCAGCAGCTTAGCTCGATATCTGCAGGGGGCATTACTAGAATCCTACGAGCAGTACTTC
TRBD2,TRBJ2-2,TRBV30,.,CAWTSGRITGELFF,TGTGCCTGGACTAGCGGGAGGATCACCGGGGAGCTGTTTTTT
TRBD1,TRBJ2-5,TRBV7-9,.,CASSLKGASGTQYF,TGTGCCAGCAGCTTAAAGGGGGCGTCGGGGACCCAGTACTTC
TRBD1,TRBJ1-2,TRBV9,.,CASSVEEGTGVYGYTF,TGTGCCAGCAGCGTAGAGGAAGGGACAGGGGTATATGGCTACACCTTC
.,TRBJ1-4,TRBV4-1,.,CASSQDRSRASTNEKLFF,TGCGCCAGCAGCCAAGATAGGTCCAGGGCCTCAACTAATGAAAAACTGTTTTTT
.,TRBJ2-2,TRBV9,.,CASSVDRITGELFF,TGTGCCAGCAGCGTAGATAGGATCACCGGGGAGCTGTTTTTT
.,TRBJ1-1,TRBV27,.,CASSFEGRNTEAFF,TGCGCCAGCAGTTTTGAGGGCCGCAACACTGAAGCTTTCTTT
TRBD1,TRBJ2-1,TRBV5-1,.,CASSSRRDRGVNEQFF,TGCGCCAGCAGCTCCCGGAGGGACAGGGGGGTCAATGAGCAGTTCTTC
TRBD1,TRBJ2-1,TRBV25-1,.,CASSEYGDRGYNEQFF,TGTGCCAGCAGTGAATATGGGGACAGGGGGTACAATGAGCAGTTCTTC
.,TRBJ1-5,TRBV4-1,few,CASSQVEFNQPQHF,TGCGCCAGCAGCCAAGTAGAATTCAATCAGCCCCAGCATTTT
.,TRBJ2-4,TRBV10-3,.,CAISDPGRGAKNIQYF,TGTGCCATCAGTGACCCGGGTCGAGGGGCCAAAAACATTCAGTACTTC
.,TRBJ1-2,TRBV18,few,CASSGSTNYGYTF,TGTGCCAGTAGCGGGTCAACTAACTATGGCTACACCTTC
TRBD2,TRBJ2-3,TRBV6-2/TRBV6-3,once,CASSFPSGGPKNF,TGTGCCAGCAGTTTCCCTAGCGGGGGCCCCAAGAATTTT
TRBD1,TRBJ2-3,TRBV27,.,CASSTDRGLSTDTQYF,TGTGCCAGCAGTACAGACAGGGGGCTGAGCACAGATACGCAGTATTTT
.,TRBJ1-1,TRBV6-5,.,CASSRGQNTEAFF,TGTGCCAGCAGTCGGGGCCAGAACACTGAAGCTTTCTTT
.,TRBJ1-1,TRBV6-1,.,CASSETGGNTEAFF,TGTGCCAGCAGTGAAACAGGAGGGAACACTGAAGCTTTCTTT
TRBD1,TRBJ2-7,TRBV3-1/TRBV3-2,.,CASSQIQGATYEQYF,TGTGCCAGCAGCCAAATACAGGGGGCCACCTACGAGCAGTACTTC
.,TRBJ2-7,TRBV6-5,.,CATRPGAQRTYEQYF,TGTGCCACCCGCCCAGGGGCACAGCGTACCTACGAGCAGTACTTC
TRBD2,TRBJ2-1,TRBV7-8,.,CASSPRGLAGINEQFF,TGTGCCAGCAGCCCCAGAGGCCTAGCGGGAATTAATGAGCAGTTCTTC
TRBD1,TRBJ2-3,TRBV7-9,once,CASSSDRGRTDTQYF,TGTGCCAGCAGCTCGGACAGGGGCCGCACAGATACGCAGTATTTT
.,TRBJ2-3,TRBV7-2,.,CASSLASGSDTQYF,TGTGCCAGCAGCTTAGCTTCCGGATCAGATACGCAGTATTTT
.,TRBJ2-5,TRBV5-4,.,CASSPPEGRAQYF,TGTGCCAGCAGCCCTCCCGAGGGGCGGGCCCAGTACTTC
TRBD1,TRBJ2-7,TRBV24-1,.,CATGQGSSYEQYF,TGTGCCACCGGACAGGGGAGCTCCTACGAGCAGTACTTC
TRBD1,TRBJ1-3,TRBV30,few,CAWSRTGGLNTIYF,TGTGCCTGGAGTCGGACAGGGGGTTTAAACACCATATATTTT
TRBD1,TRBJ2-7,TRBV3-1/TRBV3-2,.,CASSPWDRGSYEQYF,TGTGCCAGCAGCCCTTGGGACAGGGGCTCCTACGAGCAGTACTTC
TRBD1,TRBJ1-2,TRBV12-3/TRBV12-4,once,CASSLGQGDGYTF,TGTGCCAGCAGTCTGGGACAGGGGGATGGCTACACCTTC
.,TRBJ2-7,TRBV6-5,.,CASSYTPVHEQYF,TGTGCCAGCAGTTACACTCCCGTGCACGAGCAGTACTTC
.,TRBJ2-7,TRBV27,.,CASSLGGSYEQYF,TGTGCCAGCAGTTTGGGGGGTTCCTACGAGCAGTACTTC
.,TRBJ1-1,TRBV14,.,CASSQDLGVEAFF,TGTGCCAGCAGCCAAGATTTGGGTGTTGAAGCTTTCTTT
.,TRBJ2-2,TRBV5-6,.,CASSWGRNTGELFF,TGTGCCAGCAGCTGGGGACGCAACACCGGGGAGCTGTTTTTT
.,TRBJ1-4,TRBV6-1,.,CASSDVYSTNEKLFF,TGTGCCAGCAGTGATGTTTACTCAACTAATGAAAAACTGTTTTTT
.,TRBJ1-2,TRBV2,.,CASRLLTAAEGYTF,TGTGCCAGCCGACTTTTGACAGCTGCTGAGGGCTACACCTTC